Listed here are 20 T cell receptor beta chains from one sample, sequenced in a study of tissue T cells after allogeneic stem cell transplantation. The data were produced by immunoSEQ multiplex PCR, yet TCRdb's version contains in-frame clones alone and is incomplete. The table lists approximately 17,000 clones, under 80% of them singletons, with 0.85% to 0.95% in the top ten. The sample comprised spleen. The source of these receptors is a female BALB/c mouse in good health. This strain's MHC haplotype is H2-d.

About this clone: The germline and genes are mouse ones. The read terminates 1 residue ahead of where the CDR3 ends, so the germline J gene completes it. The V call is TRBV13-2, the J call TRBJ1-3, with 7 bases that match TRBD1. The germline V gene has CDR1 NNHNN and CDR2 SYGAGS (reference sequence). Trimming removed 5 bases from V and 0 bases from J; junction bases left unmatched: 5. This CDR3 spans 15 amino acids. CDR3 sequence: CASGDRSHSGNTLYF. The covered CDR3 bases are TGTGCCAGCGGGGACAGGTCCCATTCTGGAAATACGCTCTAT.

In its sample, this clone was seen once. The germline and genes are mouse ones. The read finishes 1 residue shy of the CDR3 end, and the germline J gene is used to complete it. The chain joins TRBV13-2 to TRBJ2-5; 14 bases match TRBD2. The CDR3 extends over 18 amino acids. The germline gives CDR1 NNHNN, CDR2 SYGAGS (reference sequence). V lost 0 bases and J lost 1; bases outside the gene matches: 4. CDR3 DNA (partial): TGTGCCAGCGGTGATGGGGACTGGGGGGGCGCGGACCAAGACACCCAGTAC. Its protein product is CASGDGDWGGADQDTQY. The whole CDR3 protein is CASGDGDWGGADQDTQYF.

As concerns this clone: Gene names are the mouse ones. The missing CDR3 end, 1 residue past where the read stops, is filled in from the germline J gene. This chain uses TRBV31 with TRBJ1-1; TRBD1 might be the D (6 bases). The germline CDR1 and CDR2 sequences are GKSSPN and SITVG. The CDR3 length is 14 residues. V was cut by 0 bases and J by 1 base, with 9 bases left in between. The CDR3 loop is CAWSLQGGNTEVFF. Incomplete CDR3 DNA: TGTGCCTGGAGTCTACAGGGAGGAAACACAGAAGTCTTC. Full variable domain (remainder filled in from reference TRBV31 and TRBJ1-1): AQTIHQWPVAEIKAVGSPLSLGCTIKGKSSPNLYWYWQATGGTLQQLFYSITVGQVESVVQLNLSASRPKDDQFILSTEKLLLSHSGFYLCAWSLQGGNTEVFFGKGTRLTVV.

As regards this clone: Gene names and germline refer to mouse. The read finishes 1 residue shy of the CDR3 end, and the germline J gene is used to complete it. The chain employs TRBV19 and TRBJ1-3, with TRBD1 as a possible D gene (6 bases). Trimming left V 6 bases short and J 0 bases short, with 10 bases between. CDR1 is FNHDT, CDR2 SITEND, per germline (reference sequence). The CDR3 has 14 amino acids. The CDR3 spells CASTLRGSGNTLYF. The DNA read from the CDR3 is TGTGCCAGCACCCTCAGGGGTTCTGGAAATACGCTCTAT. The full variable domain, its missing parts supplied by reference TRBV19 and TRBJ1-3, is GGIITQTPKFLIGQEGQKLTLKCQQNFNHDTMYWYRQDSGKGLRLIYYSITENDLQKGDLSEGYDASREKKSSFSLTVTSAQKNEMAVFLCASTLRGSGNTLYFGEGSRLIVV.

Turning to this clone: Genes and germline are mouse. The CDR3 goes on 1 residue after the read ends, and that part is filled in from the germline J gene. This chain links TRBV20 with TRBJ2-7; perhaps TRBD2 as D (5 bases). The V gene's germline CDR1 is GFQATS and CDR2 STVNSAI. Trimming pared 0 bases from V and 0 bases from J, leaving 12 bases between. The length of the CDR3 is 15 residues. The sequenced CDR3 bases are TGTGGTGCTAGGGATCTTGTGGGGATCTCCTATGAACAGTAC. It yields the protein CGARDLVGISYEQY. The complete CDR3 reads CGARDLVGISYEQYF.

A remark on this clone: Gene names follow the mouse nomenclature. The read ends 1 residue before the CDR3 terminus; that terminus is restored from the germline J gene. The genes are TRBV1 and TRBJ1-1; 7 nucleotides line up with TRBD1. Trimming at V came to 3 bases and at J to 1 base, leaving 2 bases not matched to a gene. CDR3 length: 14 amino acids. Per the germline V gene, CDR1 is NSQYPW and CDR2 is LRSPGD (reference sequence). CDR3 loop: CTCSARTGNTEVFF. The covered CDR3 bases are TGCACCTGCAGTGCGAGGACAGGGAACACAGAAGTCTTC.

In regard to this clone: Gene and germline names: mouse. The sequence runs out 1 residue before the end of the CDR3; the remainder is reconstructed from the germline J gene. The V gene is TRBV13-3, the J gene TRBJ2-3, with unresolved D. CDR3 length equals 13 residues. With 2 bases removed from V and 1 base from J, the gap between germline ends came to 5 bases. Germline CDR1 reads NNHDY; CDR2 reads SYVADS. The CDR3 here is CASSDAGAETLYF. The covered CDR3 bases are TGTGCCAGCAGTGACGCAGGTGCAGAAACGCTGTAT.

As to this clone: The gene symbols are mouse symbols. CDR3 loop: CASSQDMTISDYTF. The covered CDR3 bases are TGTGCCAGCAGCCAAGATATGACAATCTCCGACTACACC. The chain links TRBV5 to TRBJ1-2; D is ambiguous. Read data end 1 residue before the CDR3 end; the end is taken from the germline J gene. Between the trimmed V and J ends, which lost 0 bases and 4 bases, there was a span of 9 bases. The CDR3 length is 14 residues. Germline values: CDR1 LGHNA, CDR2 YNLKQL (reference sequence).

This clone showed up just a few times. The gene names given are mouse names. The CDR3 goes on 1 residue after the read ends, and that part is filled in from the germline J gene. The gene calls are TRBV1 and TRBJ2-7; D unclear. CDR1 and CDR2 (germline): NSQYPW, LRSPGD (reference sequence). The ends were cut back, 0 bases at V and 3 bases at J, with 3 bases in the middle. This CDR3 contains 12 residues. CDR3 bases read: TGCACCTGCAGTGCAGACAGCTATGAACAGTAC. It specifies CTCSADSYEQY. The complete CDR3 reads CTCSADSYEQYF.

For this clone: Gene names are mouse gene names. The read stops 1 residue short of the end of the CDR3; the missing end is completed from the germline J gene. The V call is TRBV4, the J call TRBJ1-3, with 9 bases fitting TRBD1. In germline, CDR1 is LGHDT, CDR2 YNNKQL (reference sequence). The CDR3 contains 15 residues. J was trimmed by 0 bases and V by 4 bases; bases with no gene match: 1. Incomplete CDR3 DNA: TGTGCCAGCAGCTTACAGGGGGCTTCTGGAAATACGCTCTAT. Its translation: CASSLQGASGNTLY. The full CDR3 protein reads CASSLQGASGNTLYF. The whole variable domain, remainder taken from reference TRBV4 and TRBJ1-3, is ETAVFQTPNYHVTQVGNEVSFNCKQTLGHDTMYWYKQDSKKLLKIMFSYNNKQLIVNETVPRRFSPQSSDKAHLNLRIKSVEPEDSAVYLCASSLQGASGNTLYFGEGSRLIVV.

Points on this clone: Gene and germline names: mouse. The read falls 1 residue short of the CDR3 end, and the missing part is taken from the germline J gene. J is TRBJ2-2 and V is TRBV13-2; tentatively, D is TRBD2 (5 bases). This CDR3 has 14 amino acids. The germline V gene encodes CDR1 NNHNN and CDR2 SYGAGS (reference sequence). V was cut by 0 bases and J by 4 bases, with 7 bases left in between. Partial CDR3 DNA: TGTGCCAGCGGTGATGCCGGACTCACCGGGCAGCTCTAC. It encodes CASGDAGLTGQLY. The complete CDR3 reads CASGDAGLTGQLYF.

A remark on this clone: Genes and germline come from the mouse. The read terminates 1 residue ahead of where the CDR3 ends, so the germline J gene completes it. The rearrangement links TRBV1 to TRBJ1-6; TRBD1 might be the D (6 bases). TRBJ1-6 is known as an ORF, though its function is uncertain. This CDR3 spans 14 amino acids. CDR1 and CDR2 (germline): NSQYPW, LRSPGD (reference sequence). With 3 bases removed from V and 5 bases from J, the gap between germline ends came to 8 bases. CDR3 DNA (partial): TGCACCTGCAGTGCCGGGACAAATAATTCGCCCCTCTAC. Residues: CTCSAGTNNSPLY. The complete CDR3 reads CTCSAGTNNSPLYF.

Points on this clone: Gene names and germline refer to mouse. Coverage ceases 1 residue before the CDR3 finishes, and the germline J gene fills in the end. The chain joins TRBV29 to TRBJ2-7, with 10 nucleotides matching TRBD1. Trimming took 4 bases from V and 7 from J; bases not matched to a gene: 7. The CDR3 contains 14 residues. Germline V gene data show CDR1 as MSHET and CDR2 as SYDVDS. Here the CDR3 reads CASSSRQGAREQYF. The CDR3 bases that were read are TGTGCTAGCAGTTCACGACAGGGGGCGAGGGAACAGTAC.

Comments on this clone: Mouse gene names apply. The CDR3 goes on 1 residue after the read ends, and that part is filled in from the germline J gene. The chain uses TRBV17 and TRBJ2-5; D is unresolved. The germline V and J ends were trimmed by 8 bases and 2 bases, with 8 bases remaining between them. This CDR3 has 12 amino acids. The germline CDR1 and CDR2 sequences are MNHDT and YYDKIL. The sequenced part of the CDR3 DNA is TGTGCTAGCGGGGTGGTCCAAGACACCCAGTAC. Translation: CASGVVQDTQY. The whole CDR3 sequence is CASGVVQDTQYF.

A note on this clone: The genes and germline here are from mouse. From the germline J gene comes the end of the CDR3, since the read stops 1 residue before it. The same CDR3 arises from other DNA sequences in this sample as well. The J gene is TRBJ1-3, the V gene TRBV13-1; no reliable D call. The CDR3 sequence is 13 residues long. Germline V CDR1 and CDR2: NSHNY, SYGAGN. Trimming left V 0 bases short and J 0 bases short, with 1 base between. The CDR3 is CASSDVSGNTLYF. CDR3 DNA (partial): TGTGCCAGCAGTGATGTTTCTGGAAATACGCTCTAT.

About this clone itself: The gene symbols are mouse symbols. The read ends 1 residue shy of where the CDR3 ends; the end is completed using the germline J gene. The rearrangement links TRBV15 to TRBJ2-5; TRBD2 matches at 7 bases. The length of the CDR3 is 14 residues. The V and J ends lost 5 bases and 1 base, in that order; junction bases with no gene match: 3. Germline assignment: CDR1 SGHND and CDR2 FRSKSL. CDR3 in amino acids: CASSQGLYQDTQYF. The covered CDR3 bases are TGTGCCAGCAGTCAGGGACTGTACCAAGACACCCAGTAC. The whole variable domain, remainder taken from reference TRBV15 and TRBJ2-5, is DAGVTQTPRHEVAEKGQTIILKCEPVSGHNDLFWYRQTKIQGLELLSYFRSKSLMEDGGAFKDRFKAEMLNSSFSTLKIQPTEPKDSAVYLCASSQGLYQDTQYFGPGTRLLVL.

A note on this clone: Genes here carry mouse names. The read ends 1 residue before the CDR3 terminus; that terminus is restored from the germline J gene. V usage is TRBV3 and J usage is TRBJ2-1; 10 positions agree with TRBD1. Germline values: CDR1 SNHLY, CDR2 FYNGKV (reference sequence). The V and J ends lost 1 base and 3 bases, in that order; junction bases with no gene match: 0. The CDR3 has 15 residues. CDR3 in amino acids: CASSLGTGGYAEQFF. Incomplete CDR3 DNA: TGTGCCAGCAGCTTAGGGACAGGGGGCTATGCTGAGCAGTTC.

On this clone itself: Genes here carry mouse names. The read finishes 1 residue shy of the CDR3 end, and the germline J gene is used to complete it. This rearrangement joins TRBV2 to TRBJ2-2; TRBD2 matches 11 bases. The CDR3 has 18 amino acids. J gave up 0 bases and V 0 bases, and 3 bases lay outside the gene matches. The germline V gene encodes CDR1 LGHNA and CDR2 YSYQKL. The CDR3 sequence is CASSQEDWGASNTGQLYF. The CDR3 bases that were read are TGTGCCAGCAGCCAAGAGGACTGGGGGGCCTCAAACACCGGGCAGCTCTAC. The full variable domain, completed using reference TRBV2 and TRBJ2-2, is DPKIIQKPKYLVAVTGSEKILICEQYLGHNAMYWYRQSAKKPLEFMFSYSYQKLMDNQTASSRFQPQSSKKNHLDLQITALKPDDSATYFCASSQEDWGASNTGQLYFGEGSKLTVL.

To note about this clone: The gene names here belong to mouse. The read ends 1 residue early relative to the CDR3; the germline J gene fills the gap. This chain connects TRBV13-2 to TRBJ2-3; D gene uncertain. The V end was cut by 3 bases, the J end by 0 bases, with 2 bases between. This CDR3 has 12 residues. The V gene's germline CDR1 is NNHNN and CDR2 SYGAGS (reference sequence). The CDR3 spells CASGGSAETLYF. The covered CDR3 bases are TGTGCCAGCGGTGGTAGTGCAGAAACGCTGTAT.

There are a few counts of this clone. Germline and genes here are mouse. The CDR3 end is not reached by the read, which stops 1 residue before it; the germline J gene fills it in. The chain couples TRBV13-1 to TRBJ2-7, with 10 bases lining up with TRBD2. Germline trimming cut 0 bases from V and 3 bases from J; bases unmatched to any gene: 6. The germline CDR1 and CDR2 sequences are NSHNY and SYGAGN. This CDR3 has 16 amino acids. The CDR3 region is CASSDASLGGRYEQYF. The CDR3 DNA, read in part, is TGTGCCAGCAGTGATGCAAGCCTGGGGGGGCGCTATGAACAGTAC.